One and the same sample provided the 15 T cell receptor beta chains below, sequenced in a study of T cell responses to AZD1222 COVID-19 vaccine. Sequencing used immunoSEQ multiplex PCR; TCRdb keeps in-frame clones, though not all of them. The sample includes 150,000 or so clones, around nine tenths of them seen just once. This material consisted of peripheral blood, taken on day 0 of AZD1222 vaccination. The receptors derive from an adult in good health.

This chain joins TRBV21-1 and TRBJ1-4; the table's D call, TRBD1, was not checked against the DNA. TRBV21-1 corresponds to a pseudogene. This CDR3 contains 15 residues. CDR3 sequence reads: CASSKEGRDAEKLFF. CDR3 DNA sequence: TGTGCCAGCAGCAAAGAAGGCAGGGATGCTGAAAAACTGTTTTTT.

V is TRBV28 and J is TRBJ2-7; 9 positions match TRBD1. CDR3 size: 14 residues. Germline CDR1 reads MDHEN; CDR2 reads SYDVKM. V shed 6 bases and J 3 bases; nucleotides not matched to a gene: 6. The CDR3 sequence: CASSLGGQGYEQYF. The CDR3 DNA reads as TGTGCCAGCAGCCTGGGGGGACAGGGCTACGAGCAGTACTTC.

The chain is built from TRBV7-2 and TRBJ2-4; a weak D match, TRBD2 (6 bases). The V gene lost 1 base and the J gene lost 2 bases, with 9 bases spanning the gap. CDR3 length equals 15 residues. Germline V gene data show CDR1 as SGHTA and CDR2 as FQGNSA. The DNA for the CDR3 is TGTGCCAGCAGCTTAGTGGAGGGATCCAAAAACATTCAGTACTTC. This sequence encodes CASSLVEGSKNIQYF.

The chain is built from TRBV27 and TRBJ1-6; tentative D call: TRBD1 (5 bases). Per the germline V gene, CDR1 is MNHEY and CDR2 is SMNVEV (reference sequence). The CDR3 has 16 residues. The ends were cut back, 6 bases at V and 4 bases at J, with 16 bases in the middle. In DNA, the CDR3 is TGTGCCAGCAGGCAGGGATCCGCCGCTTATAATTCACCCCTCCACTTT. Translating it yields CASRQGSAAYNSPLHF.

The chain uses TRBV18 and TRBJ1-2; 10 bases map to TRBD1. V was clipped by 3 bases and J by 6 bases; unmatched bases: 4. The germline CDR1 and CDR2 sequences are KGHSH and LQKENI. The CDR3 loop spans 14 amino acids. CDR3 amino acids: CASSPPGTGDGYTF. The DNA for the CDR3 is TGTGCCAGCTCACCCCCCGGGACAGGGGATGGCTACACCTTC.

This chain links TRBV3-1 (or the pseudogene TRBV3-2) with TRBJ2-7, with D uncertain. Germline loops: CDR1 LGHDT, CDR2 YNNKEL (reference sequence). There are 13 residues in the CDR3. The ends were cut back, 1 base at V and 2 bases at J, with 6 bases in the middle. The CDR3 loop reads CASSQGPPYEQYF. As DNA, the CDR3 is TGTGCCAGCAGCCAAGGCCCTCCCTACGAGCAGTACTTC.

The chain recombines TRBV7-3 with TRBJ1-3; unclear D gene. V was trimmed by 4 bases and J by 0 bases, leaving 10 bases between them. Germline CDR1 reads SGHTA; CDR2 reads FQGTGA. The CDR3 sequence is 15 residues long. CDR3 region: CASSSDGSSGNTIYF. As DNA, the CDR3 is TGTGCCAGCAGCTCGGACGGGAGCTCTGGAAACACCATATATTTT.

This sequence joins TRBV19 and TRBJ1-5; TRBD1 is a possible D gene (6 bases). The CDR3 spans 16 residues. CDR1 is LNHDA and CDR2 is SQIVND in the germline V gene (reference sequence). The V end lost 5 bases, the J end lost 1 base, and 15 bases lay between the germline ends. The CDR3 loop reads CASSPGGRPSNQPQHF. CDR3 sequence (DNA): TGTGCCAGTAGTCCTGGGGGCAGGCCAAGCAATCAGCCCCAGCATTTT.

CDR3 amino acids: CASSQIINTGELFF. The CDR3 nucleotides read TGTGCCAGCAGCCAAATCATTAACACCGGGGAGCTGTTTTTT. This sequence joins TRBV3-1 (or the pseudogene TRBV3-2) and TRBJ2-2; no clear D gene. There are 14 residues in the CDR3. Looked up from germline, CDR1 is LGHDT and CDR2 is YNNKEL (reference sequence). V was shortened by 2 bases and J by 2 bases, with 6 bases between the two germline ends.

The chain's CDR3 is CATSPLREVDTGELFF. In DNA, the CDR3 is TGTGCCACCTCTCCCCTACGGGAGGTCGACACCGGGGAGCTGTTTTTT. The rearrangement uses TRBV28 and TRBJ2-2; TRBD2 aligns across 7 bases. This CDR3 is 16 amino acids long. Germline loops: CDR1 MDHEN, CDR2 SYDVKM. J was trimmed by 3 bases and V by 10 bases; bases with no gene match: 14. Full variable domain (missing parts from reference TRBV28 and TRBJ2-2): DVKVTQSSRYLVKRTGEKVFLECVQDMDHENMFWYRQDPGLGLRLIYFSYDVKMKEKGDIPEGYSVSREKKERFSLILESASTNQTSMYLCATSPLREVDTGELFFGEGSRLTVL.

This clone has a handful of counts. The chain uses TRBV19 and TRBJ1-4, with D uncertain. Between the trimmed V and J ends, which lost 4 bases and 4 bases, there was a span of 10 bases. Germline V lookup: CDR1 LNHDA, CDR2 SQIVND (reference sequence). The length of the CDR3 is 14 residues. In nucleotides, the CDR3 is TGTGCCAGTAGTAGCCGGAGTTATAATGAAAAACTGTTTTTT. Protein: CASSSRSYNEKLFF.

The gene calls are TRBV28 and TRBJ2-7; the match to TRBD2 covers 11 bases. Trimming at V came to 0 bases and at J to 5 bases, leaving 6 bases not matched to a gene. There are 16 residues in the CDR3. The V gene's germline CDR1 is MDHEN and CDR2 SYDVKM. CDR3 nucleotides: TGTGCCAGCAGTTTATGGAAACTAGCGGGAGCCCACGAGCAGTACTTC. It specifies CASSLWKLAGAHEQYF.

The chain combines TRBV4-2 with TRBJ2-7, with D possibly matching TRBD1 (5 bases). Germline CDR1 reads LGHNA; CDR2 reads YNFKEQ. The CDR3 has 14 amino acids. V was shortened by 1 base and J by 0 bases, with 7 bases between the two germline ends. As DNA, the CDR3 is TGTGCCAGCAGCCAAGGACAGAGCTCCTACGAGCAGTACTTC. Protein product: CASSQGQSSYEQYF.

The DNA for the CDR3 is TGTGCCAGCAGCCAAGGAAGGGACGGGCTCAGGGAGACCCAGTACTTC. It encodes CASSQGRDGLRETQYF. The rearrangement joins TRBV3-1 (or the pseudogene TRBV3-2) to TRBJ2-5, with D possibly called TRBD1 or TRBD2 (5 bases each). The CDR3 is made up of 16 amino acids. V shed 1 base and J shed 5 bases, with 17 bases lying between them. The germline V gene has CDR1 LGHDT and CDR2 YNNKEL (reference sequence).

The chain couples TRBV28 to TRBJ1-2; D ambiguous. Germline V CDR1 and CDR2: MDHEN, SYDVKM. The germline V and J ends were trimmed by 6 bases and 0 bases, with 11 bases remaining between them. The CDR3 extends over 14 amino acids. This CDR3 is CASSIRLANYGYTF. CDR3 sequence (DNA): TGTGCCAGCAGCATTAGATTAGCTAACTATGGCTACACCTTC.